The rows below give T cell receptor beta chains drawn from one sample of a study of shared clonotypes between healthy human individuals. Only in-frame clones appear in the TCRdb table, and some are missing; sequencing was by immunoSEQ multiplex PCR. The sample lists 2 million to 2.5 million clones, 90% to 95% occurring once. Sequencing was carried out using naive CD4+ T cells from PBMCs. These receptors came from a man between 18 and 35 years old in good health. Some clones in this sample may be carry-over from other donors' samples. Both conserved end residues are part of each CDR3.

cdr3_aa,j_call,v_call
CASSLGQHYSNQPQHF,TRBJ1-5,TRBV7-9
CASSFPGRKETQYF,TRBJ2-5,TRBV28
CASGLLFEEETQYF,TRBJ2-5,TRBV12-5
CASSEIGQGARGQYF,TRBJ2-7,TRBV25-1
CASSERQGIGETQYF,TRBJ2-5,TRBV9
CASSPRDPGLGGGYTF,TRBJ1-2,TRBV7-9
CASWIWAGGPLEQYF,TRBJ2-7,TRBV5-4
CSAYRGSADTQYF,TRBJ2-3,TRBV29-1
CASSYRLQETQYF,TRBJ2-5,TRBV27
CASSSGGIGTDTQYF,TRBJ2-3,TRBV27
CASRAQGAGEKLFF,TRBJ1-4,TRBV2
CASSRTGYTDTQYF,TRBJ2-3,TRBV7-9
CASSIVGDTQYF,TRBJ2-3,TRBV19
CASSRGPSRTGKLFF,TRBJ1-4,TRBV7-8
CASSLGLSSDTGELFF,TRBJ2-2,TRBV5-4
CASSIIAGFHNEQFF,TRBJ2-1,TRBV19
CASSLAGARSDQPQHF,TRBJ1-5,TRBV5-6
CASNEVYTYEQYF,TRBJ2-7,TRBV6-1
CSVERAGGTTDTQYF,TRBJ2-3,TRBV29-1
CASSTGLAGIETQYF,TRBJ2-5,TRBV18
CASSPLRGRGRVWEQYF,TRBJ2-7,TRBV7-6
CASSSDRGYNEQFF,TRBJ2-1,TRBV7-2
CASSEDGAGTFSGYTF,TRBJ1-2,TRBV2
CASSGRGAGNTIYF,TRBJ1-3,TRBV19
CASSRGQGNYEQYF,TRBJ2-7,TRBV6-5
CAISESTAITEAFF,TRBJ1-1,TRBV10-3
CASSLDLGPRNTEAFF,TRBJ1-1,TRBV5-8
CASSSSGSQETQYF,TRBJ2-5,TRBV11-2
CASSPRGRALGEQYF,TRBJ2-7,TRBV2
CASSLLWGARYEQYF,TRBJ2-7,TRBV27
CASSPNPGQSNSYNEQFF,TRBJ2-1,TRBV18